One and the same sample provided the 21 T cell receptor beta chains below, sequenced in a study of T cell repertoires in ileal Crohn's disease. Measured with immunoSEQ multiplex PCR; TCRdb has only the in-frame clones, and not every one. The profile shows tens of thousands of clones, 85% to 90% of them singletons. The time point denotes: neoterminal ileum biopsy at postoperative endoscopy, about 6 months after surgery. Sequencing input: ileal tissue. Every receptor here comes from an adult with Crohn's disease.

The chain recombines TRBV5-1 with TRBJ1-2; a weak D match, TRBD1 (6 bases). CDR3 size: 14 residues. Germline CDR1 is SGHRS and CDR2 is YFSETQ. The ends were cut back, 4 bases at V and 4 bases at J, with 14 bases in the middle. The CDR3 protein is CASSIKGELYGYTF. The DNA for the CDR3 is TGCGCCAGCAGCATCAAGGGGGAACTCTATGGCTACACCTTC.

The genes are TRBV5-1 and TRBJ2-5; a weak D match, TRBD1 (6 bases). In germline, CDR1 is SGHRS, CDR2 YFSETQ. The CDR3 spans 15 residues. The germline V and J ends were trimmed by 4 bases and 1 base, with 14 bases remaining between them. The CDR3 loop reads CASSGVVGAQETQYF. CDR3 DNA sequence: TGCGCCAGCAGCGGGGTAGTGGGGGCCCAAGAGACCCAGTACTTC.

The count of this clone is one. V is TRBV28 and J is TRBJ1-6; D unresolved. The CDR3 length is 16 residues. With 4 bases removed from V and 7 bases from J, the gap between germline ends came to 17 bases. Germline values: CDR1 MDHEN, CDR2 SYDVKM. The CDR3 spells CASSWRNFIVNSPLHF. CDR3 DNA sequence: TGTGCCAGCAGTTGGCGGAATTTCATAGTGAATTCACCCCTCCACTTT.

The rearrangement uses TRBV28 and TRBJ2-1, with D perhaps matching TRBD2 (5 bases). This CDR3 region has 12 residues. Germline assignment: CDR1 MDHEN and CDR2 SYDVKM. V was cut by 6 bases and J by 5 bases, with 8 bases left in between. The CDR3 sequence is CASRRRHNEQFF. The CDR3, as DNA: TGTGCCAGCAGACGGAGGCACAATGAGCAGTTCTTC.

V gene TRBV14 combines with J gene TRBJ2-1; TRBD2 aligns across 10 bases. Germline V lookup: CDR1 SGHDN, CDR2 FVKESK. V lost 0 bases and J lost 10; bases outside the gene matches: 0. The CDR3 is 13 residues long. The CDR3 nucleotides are TGTGCCAGCAGCCAAGAACTAGCGGGAGAGCAGTTCTTC. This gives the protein CASSQELAGEQFF.

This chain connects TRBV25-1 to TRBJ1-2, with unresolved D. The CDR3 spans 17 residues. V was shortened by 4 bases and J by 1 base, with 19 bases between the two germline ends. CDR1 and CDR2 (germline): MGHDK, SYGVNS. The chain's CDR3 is CASSVGGVQDFNYGYTF. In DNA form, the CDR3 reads TGTGCCAGCAGTGTAGGTGGAGTGCAGGACTTTAACTATGGCTACACCTTC.

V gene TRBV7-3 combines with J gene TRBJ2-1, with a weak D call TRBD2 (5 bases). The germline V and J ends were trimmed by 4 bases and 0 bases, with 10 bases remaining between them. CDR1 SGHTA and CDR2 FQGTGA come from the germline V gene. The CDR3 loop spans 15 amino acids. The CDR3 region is CASSSQRSSYNEQFF. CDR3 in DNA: TGTGCCAGCAGCTCCCAGCGGAGCTCCTACAATGAGCAGTTCTTC.

The CDR3 loop is CASSRVTGELFF. As DNA, the CDR3 is TGTGCCAGCAGCCGGGTAACCGGGGAGCTGTTTTTT. The V call is TRBV7-9, the J call TRBJ2-2; D is unresolved. The CDR3 is 12 residues long. The ends were cut back, 5 bases at V and 5 bases at J, with 6 bases in the middle. Looked up from germline, CDR1 is SEHNR and CDR2 is FQNEAQ (reference sequence).

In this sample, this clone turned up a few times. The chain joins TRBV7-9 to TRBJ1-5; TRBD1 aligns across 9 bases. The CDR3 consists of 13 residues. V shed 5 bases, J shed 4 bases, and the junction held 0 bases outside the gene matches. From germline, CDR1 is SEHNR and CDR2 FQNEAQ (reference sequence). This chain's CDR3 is CASSGTGNQPQHF. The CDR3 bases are TGTGCCAGCAGCGGGACAGGGAATCAGCCCCAGCATTTT. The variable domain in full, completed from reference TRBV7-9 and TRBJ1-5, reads DTGVSQNPRHKITKRGQNVTFRCDPISEHNRLYWYRQTLGQGPEFLTYFQNEAQLEKSRLLSDRFSAERPKGSFSTLEIQRTEQGDSAMYLCASSGTGNQPQHFGDGTRLSIL.

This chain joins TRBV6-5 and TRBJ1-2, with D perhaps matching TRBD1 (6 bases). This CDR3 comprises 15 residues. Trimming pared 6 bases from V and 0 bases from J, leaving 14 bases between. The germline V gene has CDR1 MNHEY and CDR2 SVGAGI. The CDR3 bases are TGTGCCAGCAGACTACAGGGCATATCTAACTATGGCTACACCTTC. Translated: CASRLQGISNYGYTF.

In DNA form, the CDR3 reads TGTGCCAGCAGCCCCCAGCAGGGGGGGACCCAGTACTTC. Protein sequence: CASSPQQGGTQYF. This sequence joins TRBV5-4 and TRBJ2-5, with D maybe TRBD1 (7 bases). This CDR3 is 13 amino acids long. Trimming stripped 4 bases from V and 7 bases from J, with 14 bases between. Germline assignment: CDR1 SGHNT and CDR2 YYREEE (reference sequence).

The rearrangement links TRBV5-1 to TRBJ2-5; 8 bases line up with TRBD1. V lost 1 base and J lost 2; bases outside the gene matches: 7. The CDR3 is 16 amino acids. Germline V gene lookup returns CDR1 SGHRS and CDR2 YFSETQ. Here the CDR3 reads CASSLTGGTWQETQYF. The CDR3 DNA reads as TGCGCCAGCAGCTTGACAGGGGGGACGTGGCAAGAGACCCAGTACTTC.

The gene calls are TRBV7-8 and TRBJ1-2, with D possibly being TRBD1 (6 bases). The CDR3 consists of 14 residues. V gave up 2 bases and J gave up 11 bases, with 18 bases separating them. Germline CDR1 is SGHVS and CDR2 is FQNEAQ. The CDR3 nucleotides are TGTGCCAGCAGCTTATACAGGGAATCATGGTGGTACACCTTC. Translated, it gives CASSLYRESWWYTF.

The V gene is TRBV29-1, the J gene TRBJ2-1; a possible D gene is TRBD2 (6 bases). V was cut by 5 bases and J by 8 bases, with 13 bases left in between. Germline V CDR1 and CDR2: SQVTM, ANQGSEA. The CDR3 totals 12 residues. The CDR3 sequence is CSVRPGGDEQFF. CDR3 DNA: TGCAGCGTTAGACCTGGAGGGGATGAGCAGTTCTTC.

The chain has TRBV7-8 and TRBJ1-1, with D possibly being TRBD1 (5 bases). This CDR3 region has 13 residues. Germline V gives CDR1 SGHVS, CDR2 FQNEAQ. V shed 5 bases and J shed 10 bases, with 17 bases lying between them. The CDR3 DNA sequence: TGTGCCAGCAGCCCCAACCCGACAGTCAGAGCTTTCTTT. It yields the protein CASSPNPTVRAFF.

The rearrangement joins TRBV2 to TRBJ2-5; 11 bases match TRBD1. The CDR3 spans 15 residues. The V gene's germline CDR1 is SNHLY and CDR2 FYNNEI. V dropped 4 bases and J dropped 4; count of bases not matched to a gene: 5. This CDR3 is CASSGTGGWIETQYF. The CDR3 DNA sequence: TGTGCCAGCAGTGGGACAGGGGGCTGGATAGAGACCCAGTACTTC.

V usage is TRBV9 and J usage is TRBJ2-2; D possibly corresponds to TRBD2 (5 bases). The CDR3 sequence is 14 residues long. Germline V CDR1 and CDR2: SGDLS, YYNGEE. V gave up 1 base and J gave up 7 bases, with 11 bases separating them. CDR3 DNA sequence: TGTGCCAGCAGCGTAAATCCCAGCGGCGGGGAGCTGTTTTTT. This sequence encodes CASSVNPSGGELFF.

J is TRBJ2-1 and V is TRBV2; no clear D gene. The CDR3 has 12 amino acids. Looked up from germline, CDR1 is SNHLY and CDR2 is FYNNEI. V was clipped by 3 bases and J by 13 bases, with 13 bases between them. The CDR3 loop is CASSDMEFGQFF. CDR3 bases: TGTGCCAGCAGTGATATGGAGTTTGGTCAGTTCTTC.

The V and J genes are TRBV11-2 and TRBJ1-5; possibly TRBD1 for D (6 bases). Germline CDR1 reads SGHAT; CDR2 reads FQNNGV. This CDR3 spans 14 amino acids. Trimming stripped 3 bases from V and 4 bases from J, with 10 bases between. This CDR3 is CASSFGGLNQPQHF. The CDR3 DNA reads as TGTGCCAGCAGCTTCGGGGGGCTTAATCAGCCCCAGCATTTT.

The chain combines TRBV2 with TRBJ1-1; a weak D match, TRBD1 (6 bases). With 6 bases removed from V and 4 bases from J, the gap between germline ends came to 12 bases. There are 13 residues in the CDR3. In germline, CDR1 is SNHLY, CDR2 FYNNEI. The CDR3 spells CASSKRGGTEAFF. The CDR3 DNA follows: TGTGCCAGCAGCAAAAGAGGGGGCACTGAAGCTTTCTTT.

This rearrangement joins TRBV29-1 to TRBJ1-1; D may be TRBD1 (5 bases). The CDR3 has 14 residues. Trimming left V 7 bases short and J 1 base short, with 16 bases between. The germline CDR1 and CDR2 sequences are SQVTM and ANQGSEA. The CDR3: CSATIRAGNTEAFF. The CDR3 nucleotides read TGCAGCGCCACCATCAGGGCCGGGAACACTGAAGCTTTCTTT.